This T cell receptor (beta chain) was captured by sequencing in a study of graft-versus-host responses after intestinal transplantation. Study summary: Uniformly, recipients were administered anti-thymocyte globulin induction with subsequent tacrolimus and steroids for around three years.

TCRdb's copy holds only in-frame clones and misses some; the assay was immunoSEQ multiplex PCR. The sample yields tens of thousands of clones, 91% seen once. Here the sequenced sample was PBMCs, taken more than 650 days after intestinal transplant. The TCR comes from a human patient who received an intestinal transplant, so some T cells may come from the graft donor.

The CDR3 loop reads CASSGDANQPQHF. The CDR3 DNA reads TGTGCCAGCAGTGGAGACGCCAATCAGCCCCAGCATTTT. V is TRBV6-4 and J is TRBJ1-5; D not resolved. Trimming took 4 bases from V and 3 from J, leaving 7 bases between them. The germline CDR1 and CDR2 sequences are MRHNA and SNTAGT. The CDR3 runs 13 residues.